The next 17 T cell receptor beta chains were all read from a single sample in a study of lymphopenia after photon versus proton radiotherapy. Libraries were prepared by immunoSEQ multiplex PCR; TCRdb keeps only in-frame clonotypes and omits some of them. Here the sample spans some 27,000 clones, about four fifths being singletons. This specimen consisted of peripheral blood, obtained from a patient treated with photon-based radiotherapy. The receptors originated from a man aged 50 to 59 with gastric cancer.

CDR3 coding DNA: TGCGCCAGCAGCTTGGGCACAGGACGCAACACCATATATTTT. Translation: CASSLGTGRNTIYF. The chain couples TRBV5-1 to TRBJ1-3; D may be TRBD1 (5 bases). V dropped 0 bases and J dropped 7 bases, with 11 bases sitting between them. CDR3 length equals 14 residues. CDR1 SGHRS and CDR2 YFSETQ come from the germline V gene. Complete variable domain (other parts from reference TRBV5-1 and TRBJ1-3): KAGVTQTPRYLIKTRGQQVTLSCSPISGHRSVSWYQQTPGQGLQFLFEYFSETQRNKGNFPGRFSGRQFSNSRSEMNVSTLELGDSALYLCASSLGTGRNTIYFGEGSWLTVV.

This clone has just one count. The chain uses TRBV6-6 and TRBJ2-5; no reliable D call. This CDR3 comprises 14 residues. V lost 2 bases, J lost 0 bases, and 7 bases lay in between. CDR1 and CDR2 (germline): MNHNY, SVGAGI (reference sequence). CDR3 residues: CASSYGRYQETQYF. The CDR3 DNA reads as TGTGCCAGCAGTTACGGACGTTACCAAGAGACCCAGTACTTC.

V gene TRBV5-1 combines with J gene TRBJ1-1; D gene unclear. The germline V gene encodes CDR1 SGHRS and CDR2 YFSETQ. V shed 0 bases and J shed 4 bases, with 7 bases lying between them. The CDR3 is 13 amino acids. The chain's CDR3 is CASSLAEVTEAFF. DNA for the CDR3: TGCGCCAGCAGCTTGGCCGAGGTCACTGAAGCTTTCTTT.

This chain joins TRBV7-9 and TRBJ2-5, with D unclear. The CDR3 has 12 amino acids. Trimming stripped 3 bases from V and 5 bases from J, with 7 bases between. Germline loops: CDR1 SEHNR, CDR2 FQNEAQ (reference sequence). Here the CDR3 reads CASSLVAETQYF. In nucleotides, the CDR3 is TGTGCCAGCAGCTTGGTCGCGGAGACCCAGTACTTC.

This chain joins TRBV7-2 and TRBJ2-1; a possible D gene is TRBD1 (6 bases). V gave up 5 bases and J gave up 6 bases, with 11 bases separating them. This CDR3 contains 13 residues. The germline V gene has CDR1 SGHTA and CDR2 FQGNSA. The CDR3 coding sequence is TGTGCCAGCAGCCGCTCGACAGGCAATGAGCAGTTCTTC. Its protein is CASSRSTGNEQFF.

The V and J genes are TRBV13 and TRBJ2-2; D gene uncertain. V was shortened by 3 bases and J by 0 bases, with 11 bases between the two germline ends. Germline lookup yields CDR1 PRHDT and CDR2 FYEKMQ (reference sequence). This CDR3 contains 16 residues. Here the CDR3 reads CASSLGQVSNTGELFF. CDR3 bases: TGTGCCAGCAGCTTGGGTCAAGTATCGAACACCGGGGAGCTGTTTTTT. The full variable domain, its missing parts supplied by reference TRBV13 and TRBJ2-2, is AAGVIQSPRHLIKEKRETATLKCYPIPRHDTVYWYQQGPGQDPQFLISFYEKMQSDKGSIPDRFSAQQFSDYHSELNMSSLELGDSALYFCASSLGQVSNTGELFFGEGSRLTVL.

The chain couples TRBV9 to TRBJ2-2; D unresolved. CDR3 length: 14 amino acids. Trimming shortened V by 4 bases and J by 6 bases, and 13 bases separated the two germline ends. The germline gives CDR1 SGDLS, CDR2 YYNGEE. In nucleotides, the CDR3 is TGTGCCAGCAGCCCAACGACCGAGGCCGGGGAGCTGTTTTTT. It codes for CASSPTTEAGELFF. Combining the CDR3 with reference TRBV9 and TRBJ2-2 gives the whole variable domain DSGVTQTPKHLITATGQRVTLRCSPRSGDLSVYWYQQSLDQGLQFLIQYYNGEERAKGNILERFSAQQFPDLHSELNLSSLELGDSALYFCASSPTTEAGELFFGEGSRLTVL.

CDR3 sequence reads: CASRPPAGTGELFF. CDR3 nucleotide sequence: TGTGCCAGCAGACCTCCCGCGGGAACCGGGGAGCTGTTTTTT. The rearrangement links TRBV7-3 to TRBJ2-2; D perhaps matches TRBD2 (6 bases). This CDR3 comprises 14 residues. CDR1 SGHTA and CDR2 FQGTGA come from the germline V gene. The germline V and J ends were trimmed by 6 bases and 5 bases, with 13 bases remaining between them.

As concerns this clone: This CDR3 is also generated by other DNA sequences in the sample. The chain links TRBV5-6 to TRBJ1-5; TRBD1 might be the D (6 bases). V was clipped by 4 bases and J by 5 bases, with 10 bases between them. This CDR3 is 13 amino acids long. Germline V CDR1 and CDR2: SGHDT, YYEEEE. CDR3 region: CASSPGGDQPQHF. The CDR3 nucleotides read TGTGCCAGCAGCCCGGGGGGCGATCAGCCCCAGCATTTT.

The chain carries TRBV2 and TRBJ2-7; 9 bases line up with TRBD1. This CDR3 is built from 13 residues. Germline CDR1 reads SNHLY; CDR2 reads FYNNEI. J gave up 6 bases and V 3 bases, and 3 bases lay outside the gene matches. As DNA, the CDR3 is TGTGCCAGCAGTGACGACAGGGGGTTCGAGCAGTACTTC. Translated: CASSDDRGFEQYF.

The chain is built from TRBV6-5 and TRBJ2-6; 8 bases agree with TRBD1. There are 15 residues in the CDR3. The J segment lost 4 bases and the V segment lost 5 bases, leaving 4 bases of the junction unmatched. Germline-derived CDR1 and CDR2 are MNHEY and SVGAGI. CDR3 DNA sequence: TGTGCCAGCAGTCAGCAGGGGGCCGGGGCCAACGTCCTGACTTTC. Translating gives CASSQQGAGANVLTF.

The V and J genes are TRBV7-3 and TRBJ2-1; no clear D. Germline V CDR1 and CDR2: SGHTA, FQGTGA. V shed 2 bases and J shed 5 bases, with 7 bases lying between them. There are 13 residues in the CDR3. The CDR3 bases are TGTGCCAGCAGCTTATCGAGAGACAATGAGCAGTTCTTC. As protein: CASSLSRDNEQFF.

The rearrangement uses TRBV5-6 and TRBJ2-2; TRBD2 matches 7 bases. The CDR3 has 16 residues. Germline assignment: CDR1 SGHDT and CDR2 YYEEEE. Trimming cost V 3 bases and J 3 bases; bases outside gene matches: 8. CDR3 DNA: TGTGCCAGCAGCTGGGTCTCCGGGGGGTACACCGGGGAGCTGTTTTTT. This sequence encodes CASSWVSGGYTGELFF.

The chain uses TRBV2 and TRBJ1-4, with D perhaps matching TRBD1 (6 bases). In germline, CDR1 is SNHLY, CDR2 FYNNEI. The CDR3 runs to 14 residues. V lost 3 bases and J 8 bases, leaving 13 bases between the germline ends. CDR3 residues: CASSETGGREKLFF. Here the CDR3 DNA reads TGTGCCAGCAGTGAGACGGGGGGCCGCGAAAAACTGTTTTTT.

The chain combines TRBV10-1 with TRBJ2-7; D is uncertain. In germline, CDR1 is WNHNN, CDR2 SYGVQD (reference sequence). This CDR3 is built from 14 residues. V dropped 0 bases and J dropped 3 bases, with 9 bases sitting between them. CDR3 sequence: CASSESGRNYEQYF. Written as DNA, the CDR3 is TGCGCCAGCAGTGAGTCGGGCCGAAACTACGAGCAGTACTTC.

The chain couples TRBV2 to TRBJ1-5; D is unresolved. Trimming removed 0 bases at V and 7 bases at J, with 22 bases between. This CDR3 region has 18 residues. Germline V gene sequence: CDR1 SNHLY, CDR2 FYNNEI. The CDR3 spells CASSEALQAARRNQPQHF. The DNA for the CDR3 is TGTGCCAGCAGTGAAGCGCTTCAGGCAGCGCGGCGTAACCAGCCCCAGCATTTT.

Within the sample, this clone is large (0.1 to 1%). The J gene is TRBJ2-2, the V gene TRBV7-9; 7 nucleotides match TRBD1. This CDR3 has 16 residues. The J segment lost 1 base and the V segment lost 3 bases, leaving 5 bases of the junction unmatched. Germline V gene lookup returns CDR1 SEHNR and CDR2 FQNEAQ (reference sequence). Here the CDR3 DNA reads TGTGCCAGCAGCTTCAGGACAGGCGTGAACACCGGGGAGCTGTTTTTT. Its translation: CASSFRTGVNTGELFF. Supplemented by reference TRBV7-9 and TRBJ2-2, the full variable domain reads DTGVSQNPRHKITKRGQNVTFRCDPISEHNRLYWYRQTLGQGPEFLTYFQNEAQLEKSRLLSDRFSAERPKGSFSTLEIQRTEQGDSAMYLCASSFRTGVNTGELFFGEGSRLTVL.